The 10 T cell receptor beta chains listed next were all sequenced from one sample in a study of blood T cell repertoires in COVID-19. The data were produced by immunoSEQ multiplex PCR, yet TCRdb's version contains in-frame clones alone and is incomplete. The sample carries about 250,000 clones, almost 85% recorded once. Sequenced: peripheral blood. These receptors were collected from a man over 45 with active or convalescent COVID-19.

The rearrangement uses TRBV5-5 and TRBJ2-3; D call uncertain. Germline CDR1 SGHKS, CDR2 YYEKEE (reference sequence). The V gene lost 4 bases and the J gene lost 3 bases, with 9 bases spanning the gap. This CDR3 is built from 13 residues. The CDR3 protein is CASSRPGTDTQYF. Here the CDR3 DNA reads TGTGCCAGCAGCCGTCCCGGGACAGATACGCAGTATTTT.

The CDR3 DNA sequence: TGTGCCAGCAGCTTAATGGGGGGTGCGGGACAGCCCCAGCATTTT. Translated, it gives CASSLMGGAGQPQHF. The V call is TRBV11-2, the J call TRBJ1-5; D is possibly TRBD1 (5 bases). CDR3 length: 15 amino acids. Germline V CDR1 and CDR2: SGHAT, FQNNGV. Trimming left V 2 bases short and J 7 bases short, with 15 bases between.

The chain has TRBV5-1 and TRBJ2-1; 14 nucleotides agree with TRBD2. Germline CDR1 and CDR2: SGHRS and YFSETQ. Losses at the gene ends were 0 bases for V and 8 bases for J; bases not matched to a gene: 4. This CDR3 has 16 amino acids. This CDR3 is CASSLDGTSGSYEQFF. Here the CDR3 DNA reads TGCGCCAGCAGCTTGGATGGGACTAGCGGGAGCTATGAGCAGTTCTTC.

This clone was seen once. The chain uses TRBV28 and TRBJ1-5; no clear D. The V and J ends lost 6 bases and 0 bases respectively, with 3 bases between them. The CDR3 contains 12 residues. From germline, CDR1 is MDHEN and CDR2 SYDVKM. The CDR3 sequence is CASSYSNQPQHF. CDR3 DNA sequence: TGTGCCAGCAGCTATAGCAATCAGCCCCAGCATTTT.

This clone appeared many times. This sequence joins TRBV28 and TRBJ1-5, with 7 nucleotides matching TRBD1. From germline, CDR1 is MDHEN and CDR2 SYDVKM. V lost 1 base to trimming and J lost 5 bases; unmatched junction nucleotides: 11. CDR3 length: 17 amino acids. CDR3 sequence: CASSLSRQGSGHQPQHF. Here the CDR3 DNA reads TGTGCCAGCAGTTTATCCCGACAGGGATCCGGTCATCAGCCCCAGCATTTT. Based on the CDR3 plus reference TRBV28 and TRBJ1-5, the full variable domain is DVKVTQSSRYLVKRTGEKVFLECVQDMDHENMFWYRQDPGLGLRLIYFSYDVKMKEKGDIPEGYSVSREKKERFSLILESASTNQTSMYLCASSLSRQGSGHQPQHFGDGTRLSIL.

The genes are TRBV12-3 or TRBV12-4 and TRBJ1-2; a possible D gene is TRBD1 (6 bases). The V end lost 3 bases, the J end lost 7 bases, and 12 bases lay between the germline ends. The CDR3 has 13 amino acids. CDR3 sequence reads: CASSFGAGAGYTF. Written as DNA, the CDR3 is TGTGCCAGCAGTTTTGGGGCGGGGGCTGGCTACACCTTC.

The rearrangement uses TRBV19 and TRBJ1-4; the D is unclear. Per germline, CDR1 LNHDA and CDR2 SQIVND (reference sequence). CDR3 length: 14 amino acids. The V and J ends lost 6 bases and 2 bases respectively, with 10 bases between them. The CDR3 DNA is TGTGCCAGTAGCCTGGGAGGCACTAATGAAAAACTGTTTTTT. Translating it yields CASSLGGTNEKLFF.

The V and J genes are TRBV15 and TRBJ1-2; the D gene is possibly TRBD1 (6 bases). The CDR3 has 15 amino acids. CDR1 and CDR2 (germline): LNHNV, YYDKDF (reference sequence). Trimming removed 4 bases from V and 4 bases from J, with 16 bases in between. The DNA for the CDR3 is TGTGCCACCAGCAAGCGGGACATGGGACCCTATGGCTACACCTTC. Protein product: CATSKRDMGPYGYTF.

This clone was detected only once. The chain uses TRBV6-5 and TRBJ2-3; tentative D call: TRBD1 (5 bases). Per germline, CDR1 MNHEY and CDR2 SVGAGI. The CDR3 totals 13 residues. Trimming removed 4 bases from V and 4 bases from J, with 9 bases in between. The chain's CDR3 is CASSSRVSDTQYF. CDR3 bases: TGTGCCAGCAGTTCCAGGGTGTCAGATACGCAGTATTTT.

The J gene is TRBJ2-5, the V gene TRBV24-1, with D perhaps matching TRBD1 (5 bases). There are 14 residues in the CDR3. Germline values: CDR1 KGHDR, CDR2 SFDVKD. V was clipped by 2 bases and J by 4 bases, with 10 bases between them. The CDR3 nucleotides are TGTGCCACCAGTGATTCGTTTCAGGGAGAGACCCAGTACTTC. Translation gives CATSDSFQGETQYF.